Each of the 5 T cell receptor beta chains below was sequenced from the same sample in a study of regulatory T cells in long-lasting Graves disease. Combining iRepertoire HTBI primers with Arm-PCR of CDR3 regions, the authors built TCR beta libraries. TCRdb analysed the multiplex PCR reads with MiXCR anew, one entry per CDR3 protein. The data show 390,000 or so distinct CDR3 sequences, with 12% seen just once and approximately 17% held by the top ten. The time point here: newly diagnosed GD, antithyroid drugs for less than 3 months. RNA extracted from PBMCs served as the sequencing template. These data also featured in a second study, about T cells in Graves' hyperthyroidism and ophthalmopathy.

Sequences were derived from peripheral blood mononuclear cells (PBMCs), sampled at new diagnosis, from a patient treated with antithyroid drugs. These receptor sequences come from a woman under 30 with Graves disease.

This clonotype came up a few times. This sequence joins TRBV7-6 and TRBJ2-3, with 8 bases matching TRBD2. The CDR3 covers 17 residues. Trimming cost V 5 bases and J 2 bases; bases outside gene matches: 12. The V gene's germline CDR1 is SGHVS and CDR2 FNYEAQ. Here the CDR3 DNA reads TGTGCCAGCAGCCCCCGTGGAGCGGGGGACCTCACAGATACGCAGTATTTT. It specifies CASSPRGAGDLTDTQYF.

This clonotype came up many times. This rearrangement joins TRBV27 to TRBJ2-7; D gene uncertain. CDR1 MNHEY and CDR2 SMNVEV come from the germline V gene (reference sequence). The CDR3 totals 13 residues. Trimming took off 2 bases at V and 2 bases at J, with 7 bases between the two ends. The CDR3 region has the DNA TGTGCCAGCAGTTTAAACTACGCCTACGAGCAGTACTTC. Translating it yields CASSLNYAYEQYF.

CDR3 sequence (DNA): TGTGCCTGGAGGCGAGGCACTATCGCTGGCTACACCTTC. Amino acid sequence: CAWRRGTIAGYTF. The rearrangement links TRBV30 to TRBJ1-2; D remains unclear. V was pared by 3 bases and J by 7 bases, with 15 bases between. The CDR3 runs to 13 residues. Germline CDR1 and CDR2: GTSNPN and SVGIG (reference sequence). Using reference TRBV30 and TRBJ1-2 for the parts outside the CDR3, the full variable domain is SQTIHQWPATLVQPVGSPLSLECTVEGTSNPNLYWYRQAAGRGLQLLFYSVGIGQISSEVPQNLSASRPQDRQFILSSKKLLLSDSGFYLCAWRRGTIAGYTFGSGTRLTVV.

This chain connects TRBV10-3 to TRBJ1-5; TRBD1 matches 8 bases. V lost 10 bases, J lost 3 bases, and 8 bases stayed unmatched. This CDR3 spans 14 amino acids. Germline V gene data show CDR1 as ENHRY and CDR2 as SYGVKD. CDR3 residues: CATHRTGINQPQHF. CDR3 bases: TGTGCCACGCACAGGACAGGGATCAATCAGCCCCAGCATTTT.

About this clonotype itself: A single base is all that separates this from a far larger clone, so a read error is likely. The J gene is TRBJ2-3, the V gene TRBV6-1; D not resolved. CDR3 length equals 10 residues. Trimming stripped 8 bases from V and 4 bases from J, with 4 bases between. In germline, CDR1 is MNHNS, CDR2 SASEGT. CDR3 sequence (DNA): TGTGCCAGCGGCGCAGATACGCAGTATTTT. As protein: CASGADTQYF.